The T cell receptor (beta chain) under discussion was sequenced for a study of T cells in Graves' hyperthyroidism and ophthalmopathy. This CDR3 has 15 amino acids. Germline V gene sequence: CDR1 ENHRY, CDR2 SYGVKD. This clonotype turned up a few times. The junction does not match germline at one end; this may be a read error. RNA transcripts provided the source from which TCR beta CDR3 regions were amplified. Carried out on the TCR CDR3, a first-round RT-PCR used the HTBI primer set. Via MiXCR, TCRdb re-called the multiplex PCR reads, giving one row per CDR3 protein. Of about 840,000 distinct CDR3 sequences in the sample, 35% to 40% were seen once.

This TCR came from a man aged 18 to 29 with Graves' hyperthyroidism. The rearrangement links TRBV10-3 to TRBJ1-4; D is possibly TRBD1 (5 bases). The sample was blood. The CDR3 DNA follows: TGTGCCAGCAGTGACAGCGATACAACTAATGAAAAACTGTTTTTT. The encoded protein is CASSDSDTTNEKLFF.